This T cell receptor (beta chain) appears in the sequencing data of a study of Graves' ophthalmopathy and Graves' hyperthyroidism. Broader study findings: Sensitivity of around 67% and specificity of under 85% were achieved by the model that predicted ophthalmopathy progression. The blood repertoire also included most expanded thyroid clonotypes above 0.001 frequency.

This clonotype was found many times. Antigen: not known. Germline V CDR1 and CDR2: SGHRS, YFSETQ. The CDR3 spans 14 residues. The trim removed 8 bases at V and 6 bases at J, leaving 9 bases unmatched. The authors amplified TCR beta CDR3 regions, and they did so from RNA transcripts for repertoire sequencing. Investigators did first-round RT-PCR with HTBI primers, then second-round multiplex PCR. TCRdb reprocessed the multiplex PCR reads with MiXCR, giving one entry per CDR3 protein. The sample consists of hundreds of thousands of distinct CDR3 sequences, about 24% of them appearing once. None of the included patients had other autoimmune diseases, uncontrolled infections, pregnancy or lactation, as these led to exclusion. The diagnosis was founded upon clinical symptoms, serum thyroxine, TRAb, thyroid ultrasound and orbital computed tomography.

This receptor was obtained from a woman aged 18 to 35 with stable Graves' hyperthyroidism. Some clones in this sample may be carry-over from other donors' samples. The specimen was peripheral blood. The V call is TRBV5-1, the J call TRBJ2-2; 8 bases are shared with TRBD2. The DNA for the CDR3 is TGCGCCAGTGAGCGGGAGTGGCTTGCCGGGGAGCTGTTTTTT. Protein sequence: CASEREWLAGELFF.